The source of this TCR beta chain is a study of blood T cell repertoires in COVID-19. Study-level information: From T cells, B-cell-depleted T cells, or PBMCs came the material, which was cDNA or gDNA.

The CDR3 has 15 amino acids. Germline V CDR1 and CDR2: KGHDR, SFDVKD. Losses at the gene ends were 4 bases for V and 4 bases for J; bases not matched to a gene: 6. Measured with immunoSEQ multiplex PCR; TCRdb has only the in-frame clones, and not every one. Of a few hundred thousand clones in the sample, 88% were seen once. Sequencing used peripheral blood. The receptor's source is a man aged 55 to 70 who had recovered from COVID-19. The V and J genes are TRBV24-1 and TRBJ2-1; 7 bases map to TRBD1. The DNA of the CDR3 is TGTGCCACCAGTGAGTCCGGGACAGAGTACAATGAGCAGTTCTTC. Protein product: CATSESGTEYNEQFF.